This T cell receptor beta chain emerged from a study of cytomegalovirus exposure and HLA in healthy donors. PCR amplification relied on 60 Vbeta primers (plus 13 Jbeta primers). In the authors' methods: The authors later counted roughly 79 million unique TCR beta chains, roughly 10 million of them shared. Sequencing used immunoSEQ multiplex PCR; TCRdb keeps in-frame clones, though not all of them. For V, J and clone size, that table is used; D and trimming come from the DNA. The sample yields approximately 120,000 clones, just under 70% seen once. In the case of this clone: Antigen specificity is unknown.

The CDR3 sequence is 15 residues long. The junction had 3 bases not matched to a gene; V was cut back by 4 bases and J by 0 bases. Germline V lookup: CDR1 PRHDT, CDR2 FYEKMQ (reference sequence). Findings of the study overall: The authors later found TCR association rates varying by HLA locus, with DRB1 most and HLA-C fewest. In a later analysis, at a false discovery rate of 0.05, 17,000 or so TCR beta sequences matched HLA alleles.

The receptor was isolated from a woman aged 65 to 85 in good health and CMV-seropositive. Sequencing was carried out using PBMCs. V is TRBV13 and J is TRBJ2-1; 7 nucleotides line up with TRBD2. In DNA form, the CDR3 reads TGTGCCAGCAGCTCGGGACTATCCTCCTACAATGAGCAGTTCTTC. Amino acids: CASSSGLSSYNEQFF.